This TCR beta chain emerged from a study of neurological immune-mediated disorders. Trimming took 1 base from V and 0 from J, leaving 9 bases between them. This CDR3 is 15 amino acids long. A single record per CDR3 protein comes from TCRdb applying MiXCR to the 5' RACE reads. The data show approximately 85,000 distinct CDR3 sequences, with about 13% seen just once and about 5% held by the top ten. Indicated time point: longitudinal time-point 2. This clonotype was counted ten times or more. The sample consisted of PBMCs. This clonotype originated in a female donor with HTLV-1-associated myelopathy (HAM/TSP). The V and J genes are TRBV12-3 or TRBV12-4 and TRBJ1-1, with unresolved D. The CDR3: CASSLERWMNTEAFF. DNA of the CDR3: TGTGCCAGCAGTTTAGAACGATGGATGAACACTGAAGCTTTCTTT.